This record concerns one T cell receptor beta chain sequence. Its antigen is unknown. Sequenced by immunoSEQ multiplex PCR; TCRdb stores in-frame clones only, minus some. The sample consists of over 300,000 clones, about 80% of them appearing once. The data derive from a study of Ad26.COV2.S vaccination and SARS-CoV-2 variants. Study in general: Intramuscular Ad26.COV2.S at 5x10^10 or 1x10^11 viral particles. Findings of the study overall: Vaccinees and placebo recipients showed similar non-spike TCR breadth.

The treatment here: roughly 20 received Ad26.COV2.S at low or high dose, single or two shots; about 5 received placebo; per-sample allocation not given. Day 63 after the first injection of vaccine or placebo was the sampling time. In germline, CDR1 is SGHAT, CDR2 FQNNGV. Trimming shortened V by 7 bases and J by 0 bases, and 13 bases separated the two germline ends. The CDR3 runs to 14 residues. Sequencing was performed on peripheral blood, taken in a trial of Ad26.COV2.S vaccine versus placebo. This chain links TRBV11-2 with TRBJ2-7, with D tentatively TRBD1 or TRBD2 (6 bases each). The clonotype was recovered from a person aged 18-60 years who received the Ad26.COV2.S COVID-19 vaccine or a placebo. CDR3 DNA: TGTGCCAGCACCGTGGGGGGCTTCTCCTACGAGCAGTACTTC. This gives the protein CASTVGGFSYEQYF.